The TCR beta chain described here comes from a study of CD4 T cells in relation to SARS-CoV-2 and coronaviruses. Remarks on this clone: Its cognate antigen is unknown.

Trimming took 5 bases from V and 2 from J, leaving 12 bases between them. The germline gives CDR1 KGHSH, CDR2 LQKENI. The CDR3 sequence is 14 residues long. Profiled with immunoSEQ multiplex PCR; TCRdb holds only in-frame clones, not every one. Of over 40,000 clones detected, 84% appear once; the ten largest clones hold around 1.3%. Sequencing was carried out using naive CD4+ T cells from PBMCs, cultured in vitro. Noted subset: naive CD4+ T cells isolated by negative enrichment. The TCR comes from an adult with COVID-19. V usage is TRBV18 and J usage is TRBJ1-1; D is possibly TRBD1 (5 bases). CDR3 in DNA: TGTGCCAGCTCATCGGGGCGGGACAACACTGAAGCTTTCTTT. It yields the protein CASSSGRDNTEAFF.